This T cell receptor (beta chain) is from a study of shared clonotypes between healthy human individuals (dated by TCRdb to 2020 to 2022). In the study overall: The cohort comprised two women and a few men aged 18 to 49 years. For each donor, CD4 naive and CD4 memory were each given three plates, CD8 naive was given two plates, and CD8 memory was given one plate. Blood TCR repertoires of about five healthy adults were deeply sequenced to estimate repertoire size and the extent of clonotype sharing between individuals. Libraries were prepared and TCR repertoires were sequenced by different laboratories using diverse techniques, in order to increase sequencing depth and limit assay-specific biases. Between about 0.8 and 9 billion PBMCs per donor were obtained by leukapheresis.

Healthy HIV-negative adults with no recently reported acute infections or vaccinations were included as donors. All donors were Caucasian adults living in Nashville, Tennessee, USA. Magnetic negative selection was used to enrich CD4+ T cells, after which naive cells were positively selected on CD45RA and the negative fraction became the memory subset. Blood was obtained by leukapheresis, after which PBMCs were separated by Ficoll-Histopaque density gradient centrifugation and cryopreserved in liquid nitrogen vapor phase. Analytical flow cytometry was used to check the purity and quantity of each magnetically sorted T cell population. Genomic DNA was isolated from each sorted fraction and quantified by UV absorbance on a Nanodrop 2000c. Paper-wide results and their limitations: About 4.5% of naive CD4, 3.5% of naive CD8, roughly 2.4% of memory CD4, and more than 0.35% of memory CD8 clonotypes were shared across a few donors. Larger estimated clonotype richness was generally found for naive subsets than for memory subsets. Sampling was restricted to blood, and TCR repertoires in tissues likely differ from the TCR repertoires found in blood. Pairwise subsampling led to the expectation that sequencing depth would affect the degree of clonotype sharing among donors. Incomplete sequencing was indicated by rarefaction of sorted-subset datasets, despite the large sequencing depth. Higher generation probabilities were observed for clonotypes shared by all four sorted-subset donors than for non-shared clonotypes. Because the study included only a small number of donors, the genetic and exposure-history diversity represented was limited.

TCR CDR3 regions were amplified from genomic DNA by multiplex PCR using the deep immunoSEQ assay. Extracted genomic DNA from each cell subset was spread evenly across all wells of several immunoSEQ 96-well plates, with each plate serving as a replicate. For sorted subsets, each replicate PCR was loaded with approximately 190 ng genomic DNA, equivalent to some 27,000 T cell genomes. Purified libraries were measured with a Qubit 3.0 fluorometer, size-checked on a Bioanalyzer 2100, and measured again with the KAPA Library Quantification kit. A separate single-read 150-cycle Illumina NextSeq 550 flow cell was used to sequence each immunoSEQ 96-well plate. Under the source paper's analysis protocol: The immunoSEQ output contained only junctional sequences without quality scores, so filtering could not match that applied to full-length reads. Sequences were annotated with PyIR, a Python wrapper for IgBLAST v1.9, and V/J genes and CDR3 were assigned using IMGT germline references. Reads were removed for weak V/J assignments (E-value above 1e-6), missing CDR3, stop codons, out-of-frame junctions, or ambiguous translated residues. V3J clonotypes were defined as sequences sharing an identical inferred V gene, J gene, and CDR3 amino acid sequence. Percentage overlap between repertoires was computed as shared unique clonotypes divided by the size of the smaller repertoire. Three approaches were used to assess repertoire richness: RTK rarefaction, the Chao1 estimator, and Recon v2.1 estimates of unobserved clonotypes. For all TCRbeta clonotypes obtained by the gDNA method from a handful of donors, generation probabilities were computed with OLGA. TCRdb provides this immuneACCESS table in a form limited to in-frame rearrangements. Some clones are lacking; in checked studies, under half of them reflect an unresolved V gene, and why the rest are absent is not known. V, J and clone size derive from that table, while D and trimming were established from the DNA sequence. The sample table holds about 1,500,000 clones, of which approximately 96% were seen once. Of the sample, more than 0.9% is held by the ten largest clones.

About this clone: It has no known antigen specificity. No base quality information exists; no much larger clone differs at one position.

Compared with germline, V lacks 5 bases and J lacks 2 bases; bases without a gene match: 8. Via the germline V gene, CDR1 is SGHVS and CDR2 FQNEAQ. From the cysteine through the phenylalanine, the CDR3 covers 16 amino acids. Only the CDR3 part of the read is kept: 48 bases, read in frame from the first base. The sequence came from a man aged 25 to 45 in good health. The receptor chain draws on TRBV7-8 and TRBJ2-3, and 9 bases in between align with TRBD1. Sequencing was done on a sample of naive CD4+ T cells sorted from blood. Interpreted using the paper, the cell subset or site label stands for: CD45RA+ positively selected. The DNA reads as follows: TGTGCCAGCAGCCGGATGGGACAGGGACTCACAGATACGCAGTATTTT. Its translation reads: CASSRMGQGLTDTQYF.